The 3 T cell receptor beta chains below come from one sample, sequenced in a study of T cell changes during pregnancy in multiple sclerosis (dated by TCRdb to the late 2010s). Libraries were built with the immunoSEQ multiplex PCR assay. TCRdb limited this immuneACCESS table to in-frame rearrangements with V and J called. A share of clones is missing; checked studies link under half to unresolved V genes, and the rest is unexplained. Counted in this sample were around 36,000 clones; about 93% of them appeared once. The top ten clonotypes cover approximately 0.44% of the sample. The material was CD4+ T cells from peripheral blood mononuclear cells, obtained in the third trimester of pregnancy. All receptors come from a female donor with multiple sclerosis, enrolled in a pregnancy study.

A single count supports this clone. The chain links TRBV7-9 to TRBJ2-3; 7 nucleotides match TRBD2. Trimming cost V 5 bases and J 2 bases; bases outside gene matches: 7. This CDR3 has 15 residues. The germline V gene encodes CDR1 SEHNR and CDR2 FQNEAQ (reference sequence). The CDR3, as DNA: TGTGCCAGCAGCCTGGCTAGCGGATCCACAGATACGCAGTATTTT. Its protein is CASSLASGSTDTQYF.

This sequence joins TRBV25-1 and TRBJ2-2; a weak D match, TRBD2 (6 bases). Germline V gene data show CDR1 as MGHDK and CDR2 as SYGVNS. CDR3 length: 15 amino acids. The germline V and J ends were trimmed by 4 bases and 0 bases, with 9 bases remaining between them. The CDR3 sequence is CASSVWGANTGELFF. The CDR3 nucleotides are TGTGCCAGCAGTGTGTGGGGGGCGAACACCGGGGAGCTGTTTTTT.

The chain is built from TRBV5-1 and TRBJ1-3; TRBD1 might be the D (5 bases). Trimming took off 0 bases at V and 4 bases at J, with 14 bases between the two ends. The CDR3 spans 16 residues. From germline, CDR1 is SGHRS and CDR2 YFSETQ. Here the CDR3 DNA reads TGCGCCAGCAGCTTGGACAGGCCAAGTGGGGGAAACACCATATATTTT. This sequence encodes CASSLDRPSGGNTIYF.